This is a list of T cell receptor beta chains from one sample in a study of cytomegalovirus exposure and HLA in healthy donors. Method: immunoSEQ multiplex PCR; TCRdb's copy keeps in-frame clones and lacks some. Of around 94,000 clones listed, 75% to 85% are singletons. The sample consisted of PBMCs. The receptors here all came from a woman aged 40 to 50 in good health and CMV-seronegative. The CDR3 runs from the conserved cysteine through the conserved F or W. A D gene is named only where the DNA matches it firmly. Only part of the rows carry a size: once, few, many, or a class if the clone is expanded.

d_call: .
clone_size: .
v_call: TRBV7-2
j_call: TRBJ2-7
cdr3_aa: CASRHRDTFYEQYF
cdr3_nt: TGTGCCAGCAGACACCGGGACACCTTCTACGAGCAGTACTTC

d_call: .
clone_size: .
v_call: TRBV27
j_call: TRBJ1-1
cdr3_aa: CASSLKGRGTEAFF
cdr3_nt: TGTGCCAGCAGTTTAAAGGGCCGGGGCACTGAAGCTTTCTTT

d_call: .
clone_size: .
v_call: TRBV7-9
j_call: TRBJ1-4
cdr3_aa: CASGSNEKLFF
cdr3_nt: TGTGCCAGCGGCTCGAATGAAAAACTGTTTTTT

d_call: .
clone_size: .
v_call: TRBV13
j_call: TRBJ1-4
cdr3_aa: CASSRGEGRTNEKLFF
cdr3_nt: TGTGCCAGCAGCCGCGGGGAGGGGCGAACTAATGAAAAACTGTTTTTT

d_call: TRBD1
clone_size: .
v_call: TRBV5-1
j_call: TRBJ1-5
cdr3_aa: CASSIRTGADQPQHF
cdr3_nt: TGCGCCAGCAGCATCCGGACAGGAGCTGATCAGCCCCAGCATTTT

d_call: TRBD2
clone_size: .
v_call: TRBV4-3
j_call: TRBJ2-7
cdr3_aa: CASSQAEEWRGFSYEQYF
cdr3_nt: TGCGCCAGCAGCCAGGCTGAGGAATGGCGGGGGTTCTCCTACGAGCAGTACTTC

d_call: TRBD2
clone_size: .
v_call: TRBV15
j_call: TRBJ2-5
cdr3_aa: CATRGRGVQTQYF
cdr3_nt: TGTGCCACCAGAGGTCGGGGGGTACAGACCCAGTACTTC

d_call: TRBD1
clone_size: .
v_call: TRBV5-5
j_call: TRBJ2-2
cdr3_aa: CASSAGTEVTGELFF
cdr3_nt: TGTGCCAGCAGCGCCGGGACAGAAGTCACCGGGGAGCTGTTTTTT

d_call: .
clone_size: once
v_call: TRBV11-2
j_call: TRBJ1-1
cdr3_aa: CASSLGQGREAFF
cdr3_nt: TGTGCCAGCAGCTTAGGGCAGGGCCGTGAAGCTTTCTTT

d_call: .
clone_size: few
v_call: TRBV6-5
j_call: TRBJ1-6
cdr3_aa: CASRFGYNSPLHF
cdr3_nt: TGTGCCAGCAGGTTCGGTTACAATTCACCCCTCCACTTT

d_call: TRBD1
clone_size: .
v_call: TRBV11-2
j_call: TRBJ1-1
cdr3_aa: CASSLDRGTEHFF
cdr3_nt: TGTGCCAGCAGCCTCGACAGGGGCACGGAGCATTTCTTT

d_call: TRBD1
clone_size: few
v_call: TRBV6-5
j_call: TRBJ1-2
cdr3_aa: CASRKGQGGGYTF
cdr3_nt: TGTGCCAGCAGAAAAGGACAGGGTGGGGGCTACACCTTC

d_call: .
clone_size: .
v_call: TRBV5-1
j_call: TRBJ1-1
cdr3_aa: CASSLDGDKMNTEAFF
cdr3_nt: TGCGCCAGCAGCTTGGACGGGGACAAAATGAACACTGAAGCTTTCTTT

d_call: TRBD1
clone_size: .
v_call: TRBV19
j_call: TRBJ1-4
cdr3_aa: CASSRETGLRWANEKLFF
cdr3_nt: TGTGCCAGTAGCAGAGAGACAGGGCTAAGGTGGGCTAATGAAAAACTGTTTTTT

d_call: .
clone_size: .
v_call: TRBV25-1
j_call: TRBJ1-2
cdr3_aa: CASSDGGGPYGYTF
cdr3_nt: TGTGCCAGCAGTGATGGAGGAGGACCCTATGGCTACACCTTC

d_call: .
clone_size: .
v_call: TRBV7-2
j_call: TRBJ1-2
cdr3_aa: CASSLDSPRVTYGYTF
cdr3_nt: TGTGCCAGCAGCTTAGATTCTCCGCGGGTGACATATGGCTACACCTTC

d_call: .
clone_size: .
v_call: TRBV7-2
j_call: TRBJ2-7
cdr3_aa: CASSRSGRLSYEQYF
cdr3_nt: TGTGCCAGCAGCCGATCCGGGAGATTATCCTACGAGCAGTACTTC

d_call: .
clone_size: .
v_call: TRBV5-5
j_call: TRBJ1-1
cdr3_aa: CASSLGSGTEAFF
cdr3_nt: TGTGCCAGCAGCTTGGGGTCGGGGACTGAAGCTTTCTTT

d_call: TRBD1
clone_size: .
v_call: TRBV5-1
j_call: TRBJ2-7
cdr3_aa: CASSLLTGHESEQYF
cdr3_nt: TGCGCCAGCAGCTTGTTGACAGGGCATGAGAGCGAGCAGTACTTC

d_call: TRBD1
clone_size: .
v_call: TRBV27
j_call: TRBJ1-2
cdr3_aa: CASSLTGTGNDGYTF
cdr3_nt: TGTGCCAGCAGTCTAACCGGGACAGGGAATGATGGCTACACCTTC

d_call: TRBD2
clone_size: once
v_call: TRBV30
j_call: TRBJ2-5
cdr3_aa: CAWKVAGGPGPLETQYF
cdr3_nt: TGTGCCTGGAAAGTAGCGGGGGGCCCTGGACCGTTGGAGACCCAGTACTTC

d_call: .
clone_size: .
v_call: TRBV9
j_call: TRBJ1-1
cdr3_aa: CASSVRTGSEAFF
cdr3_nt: TGTGCCAGCAGCGTTAGAACAGGTTCTGAAGCTTTCTTT